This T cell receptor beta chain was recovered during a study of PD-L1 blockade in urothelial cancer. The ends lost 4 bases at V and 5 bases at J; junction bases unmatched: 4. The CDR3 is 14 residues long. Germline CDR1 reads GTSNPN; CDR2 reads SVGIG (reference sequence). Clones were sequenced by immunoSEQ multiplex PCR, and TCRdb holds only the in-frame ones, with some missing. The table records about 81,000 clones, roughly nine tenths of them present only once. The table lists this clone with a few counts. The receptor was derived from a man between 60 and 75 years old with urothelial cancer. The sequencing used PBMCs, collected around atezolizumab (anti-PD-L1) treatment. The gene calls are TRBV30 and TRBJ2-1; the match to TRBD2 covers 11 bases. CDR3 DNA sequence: TGTGCCTGGATTAAACTAGCGGGAGACAATGAGCAGTTCTTC. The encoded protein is CAWIKLAGDNEQFF. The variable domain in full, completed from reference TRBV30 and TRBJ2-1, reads SQTIHQWPATLVQPVGSPLSLECTVEGTSNPNLYWYRQAAGRGLQLLFYSVGIGQISSEVPQNLSASRPQDRQFILSSKKLLLSDSGFYLCAWIKLAGDNEQFFGPGTRLTVL.